The 2 T cell receptor beta chains given below trace back to one sample, sequenced in a study of T cell responses to AZD1222 COVID-19 vaccine. The table came from immunoSEQ multiplex PCR; TCRdb's copy has only in-frame clones and leaves some out. The sample yields roughly 160,000 clones, roughly 88% seen once. Specimen: peripheral blood, collected 28 days after the second AZD1222 dose. The receptors were gathered from an adult who received the AZD1222 COVID-19 vaccine.

This chain joins TRBV7-9 and TRBJ1-6; no reliable D call. The CDR3 is 16 amino acids. Germline loops: CDR1 SEHNR, CDR2 FQNEAQ (reference sequence). V gave up 2 bases and J gave up 2 bases, with 10 bases separating them. CDR3 coding DNA: TGTGCCAGCAGCTTAATGGGTGTACCCTATAATTCACCCCTCCACTTT. This sequence encodes CASSLMGVPYNSPLHF.

This clone appeared once. One junction end disagrees with the germline gene, perhaps due to a read error. The rearrangement uses TRBV29-1 and TRBJ1-5; D is uncertain. There are 13 residues in the CDR3. Germline V CDR1 and CDR2: SQVTM, ANQGSEA. DNA for the CDR3: TGCAGCGTTCAAGATGTGGGGAATCAGCCCCAGCATTTT. The encoded protein is CSVQDVGNQPQHF.